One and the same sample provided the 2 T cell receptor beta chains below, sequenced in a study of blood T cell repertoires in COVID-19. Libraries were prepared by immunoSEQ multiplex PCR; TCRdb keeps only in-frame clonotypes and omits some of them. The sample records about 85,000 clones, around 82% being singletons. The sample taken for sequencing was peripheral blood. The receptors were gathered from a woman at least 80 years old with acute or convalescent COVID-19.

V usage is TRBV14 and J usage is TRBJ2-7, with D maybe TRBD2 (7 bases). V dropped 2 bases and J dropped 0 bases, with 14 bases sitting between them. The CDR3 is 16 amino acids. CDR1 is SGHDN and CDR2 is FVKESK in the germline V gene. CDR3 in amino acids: CASSQLGGPRSYEQYF. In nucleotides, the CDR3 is TGTGCCAGCAGCCAACTCGGGGGGCCCCGCTCCTACGAGCAGTACTTC.

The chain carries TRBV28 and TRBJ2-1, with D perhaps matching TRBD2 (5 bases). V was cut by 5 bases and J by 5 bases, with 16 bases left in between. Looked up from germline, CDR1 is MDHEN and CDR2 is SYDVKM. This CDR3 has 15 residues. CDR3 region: CASSRSGSLDNEQFF. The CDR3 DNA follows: TGTGCCAGCAGTAGATCGGGAAGCCTAGACAATGAGCAGTTCTTC.